This TCR beta chain was found in a study of PD-1 blockade in classical Hodgkin lymphoma. The method was immunoSEQ multiplex PCR; TCRdb's version includes in-frame clones alone and lacks a portion of them. The sample has 35,000 to 40,000 clones; about 86% are singletons. The ends lost 10 bases at V and 4 bases at J; junction bases unmatched: 11. The CDR3 covers 15 residues. The germline V gene has CDR1 MNHNY and CDR2 SVGAGI (reference sequence). All patients experienced relapse after autologous stem cell transplantation, and brentuximab vedotin exposure was variable. The TCR was taken from a human donor with classical Hodgkin lymphoma. The specimen comprised peripheral blood mononuclear cells (PBMCs), sampled before the second cycle of nivolumab. This chain connects TRBV6-6 to TRBJ2-5, with TRBD2 matching 11 bases. As DNA, the CDR3 is TGTGCCACCGGTGGGACTAGCGGAGGGGGAGAGACCCAGTACTTC. Protein product: CATGGTSGGGETQYF.